This entry is about one TCR beta chain. Together with a sample-barcoded 5' primer, a J-beta primer mix was included in a second PCR lasting roughly 6 to 12 cycles. TCRdb recomputed calls from the 5' RACE reads with MiXCR, one row per CDR3 protein. The table records 700,000 or so distinct CDR3 sequences, 40% to 45% of them present only once. CDR1 and CDR2 from the germline V gene are SGDLS and YYNGEE. The CDR3 extends over 15 amino acids. Trimming took off 4 bases at V and 4 bases at J, with 16 bases between the two ends. The sample is drawn from a study of blood T cells in healthy people across ages. The authors isolated at least 6.5 million PBMCs per sample.

The sequenced material came from blood. V is TRBV9 and J is TRBJ2-3; unclear D gene. The receptor was derived from an elderly man in good health. CDR3 region: CASSPIALLADTQYF. CDR3 nucleotide sequence: TGTGCCAGCAGCCCAATAGCTCTCTTAGCAGATACGCAGTATTTT.